The TCR beta chain described here comes from a study of siplizumab effects on memory and regulatory T cells. Study-wide findings and caveats: The majority of clones, roughly 75-97% of proliferating CD4+ or CD8+ clones, lacked an assignable naive or memory phenotype. The naive T cell population seemed more diverse than memory cells and seemed a major contributor to the alloresponse.

Every sample had approximately 10^5 of its TCR templates assayed. Using immunoSEQ multiplex PCR, the repertoire was profiled, and TCRdb retains in-frame clones only, with some absent. The table records around 100,000 clones, 92% of them present only once. CDR1 and CDR2 from the germline V gene are SEHNR and FQNEAQ (reference sequence). The CDR3 has 17 residues. V lost 5 bases and J lost 4; bases outside the gene matches: 12. As regards this clone: Its antigen is still unknown.

J is TRBJ2-1 and V is TRBV7-9; TRBD2 aligns across 9 bases. Source material: Tregs sorted from blood. This receptor was identified in a human donor in good health. CDR3 protein: CASSPHRLAELYNEQFF. The CDR3 coding sequence is TGTGCCAGCAGCCCCCATAGACTAGCGGAGCTATACAATGAGCAGTTCTTC. The variable domain in full, completed from reference TRBV7-9 and TRBJ2-1, reads DTGVSQNPRHKITKRGQNVTFRCDPISEHNRLYWYRQTLGQGPEFLTYFQNEAQLEKSRLLSDRFSAERPKGSFSTLEIQRTEQGDSAMYLCASSPHRLAELYNEQFFGPGTRLTVL.